Below are 27 T cell receptor beta chains sequenced from a single sample in a study of post-analysis software for immune sequencing data. General study results and limits: A few TRBV segments were significantly more frequent in patients than in controls. TRBV5-6, TRBV5-1 and TRBV20-1 were among these segments.

Antigens for these TCRs are unknown. Sequencing libraries made from TCR beta cDNA carried unique molecular identifiers. One entry per CDR3 protein, called by TCRdb with MiXCR from the PCR reads. The sample contains 350,000 to 500,000 distinct CDR3 sequences, 39% of which appear only once. The specimen sequenced was blood. All receptors come from a girl aged 2-9 years with multiple sclerosis.

The chain joins TRBV5-1 to TRBJ2-5; D possibly corresponds to TRBD2 (6 bases). The germline gives CDR1 SGHRS, CDR2 YFSETQ. V lost 3 bases, J lost 2 bases, and 23 bases lay in between. The CDR3 has 18 residues. As DNA, the CDR3 is TGCGCCAGCAGCTGGGGGAGGAGGAGCGAAGTACAACAAGAGACCCAGTACTTC. Amino acids: CASSWGRRSEVQQETQYF.

This chain's CDR3 is CASSWGTGEYEQYF. Written as DNA, the CDR3 is TGCGCCAGCAGCTGGGGGACAGGAGAGTACGAGCAGTACTTC. This rearrangement joins TRBV5-1 to TRBJ2-7; TRBD1 agrees at 8 bases. Germline loops: CDR1 SGHRS, CDR2 YFSETQ. The CDR3 has 14 residues. V lost 3 bases and J lost 4; bases outside the gene matches: 6.

V usage is TRBV28 and J usage is TRBJ2-7; D may correspond to TRBD1 or TRBD2 (6 bases each). Trimming pared 4 bases from V and 4 bases from J, leaving 17 bases between. The CDR3 has 15 residues. Germline V lookup: CDR1 MDHEN, CDR2 SYDVKM. In DNA form, the CDR3 reads TGTGCCAGCAGTTCTCCGGGGGCGAACTTTTACGAGCAGTACTTC. Translation: CASSSPGANFYEQYF.

In this sample, this clonotype turned up many times. J is TRBJ2-2 and V is TRBV18, with no clear D. The V gene lost 6 bases and the J gene lost 1 base, with 15 bases spanning the gap. The V gene's germline CDR1 is KGHSH and CDR2 LQKENI. The CDR3 has 16 amino acids. CDR3 in DNA: TGTGCCAGCTCCGCTGAACGGCAGAAGAACACCGGGGAGCTGTTTTTT. Translation: CASSAERQKNTGELFF.

The V gene is TRBV6-5, the J gene TRBJ2-7, with D unclear. Germline values: CDR1 MNHEY, CDR2 SVGAGI. The V and J ends lost 0 bases and 3 bases respectively, with 12 bases between them. CDR3 length equals 15 residues. CDR3 amino acids: CASSYSAGLHYEQYF. CDR3 nucleotide sequence: TGTGCCAGCAGTTACTCGGCAGGCCTACACTACGAGCAGTACTTC.

The chain joins TRBV5-1 to TRBJ2-3; TRBD2 matches 8 bases. Trimming at V came to 2 bases and at J to 2 bases, leaving 7 bases not matched to a gene. The CDR3 spans 16 residues. CDR1 SGHRS and CDR2 YFSETQ come from the germline V gene. The CDR3 DNA sequence: TGCGCCAGCAGCTTAGCGGGAGCCAAACTCACAGATACGCAGTATTTT. Its protein is CASSLAGAKLTDTQYF.

The chain has TRBV20-1 and TRBJ2-7, with D unclear. The CDR3 has 11 residues. The germline V and J ends were trimmed by 2 bases and 1 base, with 3 bases remaining between them. Germline V lookup: CDR1 DFQATT, CDR2 SNEGSKA (reference sequence). The CDR3 DNA is TGCAGTGCTAGACTTTCCTACGAGCAGTACTTC. Translating gives CSARLSYEQYF.

V usage is TRBV29-1 and J usage is TRBJ2-3; 9 bases align to TRBD2. CDR3 length: 14 amino acids. With 7 bases clipped from V and 0 bases from J, the junction kept 5 bases outside the gene matches. The germline V gene encodes CDR1 SQVTM and CDR2 ANQGSEA. The CDR3 coding sequence is TGCAGCGCGCGCGGGGGGGCGAGCACAGATACGCAGTATTTT. It specifies CSARGGASTDTQYF.

The CDR3 reads CASRRREDMINIQYF. CDR3 in DNA: TGTGCCAGCAGGAGAAGGGAGGATATGATTAACATTCAGTACTTC. V is TRBV12-3 or TRBV12-4 and J is TRBJ2-4; D is possibly TRBD2 (6 bases). This CDR3 comprises 15 residues. Trimming pared 6 bases from V and 7 bases from J, leaving 19 bases between.

There are a few counts of this clonotype. V is TRBV27 and J is TRBJ2-5; D gene unclear. V was clipped by 2 bases and J by 11 bases, with 18 bases between them. The CDR3 has 14 residues. Per germline, CDR1 MNHEY and CDR2 SMNVEV (reference sequence). The chain's CDR3 is CASSLIRDSGEQYF. For the CDR3, the DNA is TGTGCCAGCAGTTTAATCCGAGATTCTGGAGAGCAGTACTTC.

V and J are TRBV20-1 and TRBJ1-2; perhaps TRBD1 as D (6 bases). The CDR3 consists of 16 residues. V gave up 5 bases and J gave up 0 bases, with 19 bases separating them. Germline loops: CDR1 DFQATT, CDR2 SNEGSKA (reference sequence). The CDR3 protein is CSAGRSEGGTNYGYTF. CDR3 DNA sequence: TGCAGTGCTGGACGGAGTGAGGGGGGGACTAACTATGGCTACACCTTC.

Comments on this clonotype: At one boundary the junction diverges from the germline segment, which might be a read error. V is TRBV12-3 or TRBV12-4 and J is TRBJ1-5, with D unclear. The CDR3 is 15 residues long. CDR3 residues: CASSLAGRINRPQHF. In nucleotides, the CDR3 is TGTGCCAGCAGTTTAGCTGGTAGGATCAATCGGCCCCAGCATTTT.

The chain uses TRBV7-9 and TRBJ2-7; TRBD2 aligns across 7 bases. The CDR3 is made up of 20 amino acids. Germline V gene data show CDR1 as SEHNR and CDR2 as FQNEAQ (reference sequence). The V and J ends lost 5 bases and 7 bases, in that order; junction bases with no gene match: 29. The CDR3 DNA is TGTGCCAGCAGCGCCCAGGACACGGGTTACACCGGGGAGGGGTTTCGAGAGCAGTACTTC. This gives the protein CASSAQDTGYTGEGFREQYF.

V usage is TRBV6-6 and J usage is TRBJ2-7, with a weak D call TRBD2 (6 bases). Germline V gene data show CDR1 as MNHNY and CDR2 as SVGAGI (reference sequence). CDR3 length equals 13 residues. Trimming took off 5 bases at V and 5 bases at J, with 13 bases between the two ends. CDR3 sequence reads: CASSVRDVHEQYF. Written as DNA, the CDR3 is TGTGCCAGCAGTGTGCGGGACGTCCACGAGCAGTACTTC.

This clonotype was counted only a few times. The chain recombines TRBV7-2 with TRBJ2-1, with 7 bases lining up with TRBD2. Unmatched junction bases numbered 8, after V lost 4 bases and J lost 5 bases. Germline values: CDR1 SGHTA, CDR2 FQGNSA. The CDR3 loop spans 15 amino acids. This CDR3 reads CASSSAGDSDNEQFF. CDR3 sequence (DNA): TGTGCCAGCAGCTCCGCGGGGGATTCGGACAATGAGCAGTTCTTC.

This clonotype was recorded a few times. This chain uses TRBV7-2 with TRBJ2-5, with no clear D. V lost 4 bases and J 1 base, leaving 16 bases between the germline ends. The CDR3 consists of 16 residues. CDR1 is SGHTA, CDR2 FQGNSA, per germline. The CDR3 is CASSYPVRQIQETQYF. The DNA of the CDR3 is TGTGCCAGCAGCTATCCCGTTAGGCAGATCCAAGAGACCCAGTACTTC.

The chain is built from TRBV24-1 and TRBJ2-1, with D possibly being TRBD2 (5 bases). CDR1 is KGHDR and CDR2 is SFDVKD in the germline V gene. CDR3 length equals 15 residues. V lost 1 base, J lost 4 bases, and 10 bases lay in between. The CDR3 DNA sequence: TGTGCCACCAGTGATTTAAACGGGATTTACAATGAGCAGTTCTTC. Its translation is CATSDLNGIYNEQFF.

The chain joins TRBV4-1 to TRBJ1-6; tentative D call: TRBD1 (5 bases). V lost 0 bases to trimming and J lost 5 bases, with 14 bases between them. The germline CDR1 and CDR2 sequences are MGHRA and YSYEKL. The CDR3 loop spans 17 amino acids. CDR3 bases: TGCGCCAGCAGCCAAGAAGGCCAGGGATGGGATAATTCACCCCTCCACTTT. Its translation: CASSQEGQGWDNSPLHF.

Note on this clonotype: Being one base from a much bigger clone, this may be a read error. The chain recombines TRBV29-1 with TRBJ2-7, with D tentatively TRBD1 (6 bases). Germline CDR1 SQVTM, CDR2 ANQGSEA. The CDR3 spans 14 residues. V dropped 5 bases and J dropped 6 bases, with 20 bases sitting between them. CDR3 sequence (DNA): TGCAGCGTTCGAACAGGGAAAGGGTGTGGCGAGCAGTACTTC. Protein sequence: CSVRTGKGCGEQYF.

The chain recombines TRBV28 with TRBJ2-7, with a tentative D call TRBD1 (6 bases). The CDR3 runs 16 residues. V lost 3 bases and J 3 bases, leaving 18 bases between the germline ends. Germline CDR1 and CDR2: MDHEN and SYDVKM. The CDR3 region is CASSFFRQVGVYEQYF. DNA of the CDR3: TGTGCCAGCAGTTTTTTTAGACAGGTGGGGGTCTACGAGCAGTACTTC.

The chain employs TRBV3-1 and TRBJ2-1, with 14 bases that match TRBD2. The CDR3 length is 15 residues. Germline V gene lookup returns CDR1 LGHDT and CDR2 YNNKEL (reference sequence). After removal of 5 bases from V and 6 bases from J, the junction contained 3 bases not matched to a gene. The CDR3 region is CASSGGLAGANEQFF. In DNA form, the CDR3 reads TGTGCCAGCAGCGGGGGACTAGCGGGAGCCAATGAGCAGTTCTTC.

This sequence joins TRBV6-5 and TRBJ2-7; D remains ambiguous. The CDR3 is 12 amino acids. Trimming removed 4 bases from V and 3 bases from J, with 7 bases in between. Germline-derived CDR1 and CDR2 are MNHEY and SVGAGI. This chain's CDR3 is CASSSDGYEQYF. DNA of the CDR3: TGTGCCAGCAGTTCCGACGGCTACGAGCAGTACTTC.

This clonotype was picked up one time. The J gene is TRBJ2-5, the V gene TRBV20-1; D is possibly TRBD2 (5 bases). Trimming stripped 5 bases from V and 0 bases from J, with 10 bases between. Germline CDR1 and CDR2: DFQATT and SNEGSKA (reference sequence). There are 13 residues in the CDR3. CDR3 DNA: TGCAGTGCTGGATCACTAGACCAAGAGACCCAGTACTTC. Protein: CSAGSLDQETQYF.

The sample holds many counts of this clonotype. The chain combines TRBV20-1 with TRBJ2-7, with D hard to call. V was clipped by 0 bases and J by 0 bases, with 6 bases between them. There are 13 residues in the CDR3. Germline V lookup: CDR1 DFQATT, CDR2 SNEGSKA (reference sequence). The CDR3 spells CSARDGYSYEQYF. The CDR3 DNA sequence: TGCAGTGCTAGAGACGGCTACTCCTACGAGCAGTACTTC.

The chain is built from TRBV12-3 or TRBV12-4 and TRBJ1-2, with a weak D call TRBD1 (5 bases). The CDR3 runs to 13 residues. Trimming pared 5 bases from V and 8 bases from J, leaving 15 bases between. As DNA, the CDR3 is TGTGCCAGCAGTCTCCGGGACCTGGCGGGCTACACCTTC. Protein product: CASSLRDLAGYTF.

There are a few counts of this clonotype. At one boundary the junction diverges from the germline segment, which might be a read error. In DNA form, the CDR3 reads TGCGCCAGTCTCGACAGGGAAGCTAGAAACACTGGAGCTTTCTTT. This translates into CASLDREARNTGAFF. The genes are TRBV10-2 and TRBJ1-1, with TRBD1 matching 7 bases. Looked up from germline, CDR1 is WSHSY and CDR2 is SAAADI. This CDR3 has 15 residues.

The chain has TRBV5-1 and TRBJ2-7; D gene ambiguous. This CDR3 has 15 residues. Germline assignment: CDR1 SGHRS and CDR2 YFSETQ. Trimming removed 1 base from V and 1 base from J, with 12 bases in between. This CDR3 is CASSLSNAGSYEQYF. The CDR3 bases are TGCGCCAGCAGCTTGAGTAACGCAGGATCCTACGAGCAGTACTTC.